The 11 T cell receptor beta chains listed next were all sequenced from one sample in a study of Ad26.COV2.S vaccination and SARS-CoV-2 variants. Treatment in this sample: some 20 received Ad26.COV2.S at low or high dose, single or two shots; roughly 5 received placebo; per-sample allocation not given. The samples date from day 63 after the first vaccine or placebo injection. Assay used: immunoSEQ multiplex PCR; TCRdb lists only in-frame clones, some missing. The sample carries roughly 700,000 clones, 80% to 90% recorded once. The source material was peripheral blood, sampled in a trial of Ad26.COV2.S vaccine versus placebo. The receptors originated from a person aged 18-60 years who received the Ad26.COV2.S COVID-19 vaccine or a placebo.

The chain joins TRBV20-1 to TRBJ1-1; D is unclear. V was trimmed by 3 bases and J by 0 bases, leaving 11 bases between them. The CDR3 runs 14 residues. CDR1 and CDR2 from the germline V gene are DFQATT and SNEGSKA (reference sequence). The CDR3 nucleotides are TGCAGTGCTAGTTTCGGGCCTATGAACACTGAAGCTTTCTTT. It yields the protein CSASFGPMNTEAFF.

The chain combines TRBV9 with TRBJ2-1, with 10 nucleotides matching TRBD2. This CDR3 is 16 amino acids long. V shed 0 bases, J shed 4 bases, and the junction held 4 bases outside the gene matches. The germline V gene has CDR1 SGDLS and CDR2 YYNGEE. The CDR3 DNA reads TGTGCCAGCAGCGTAGTAACTAGCGGGGAGTACAATGAGCAGTTCTTC. It is translated as CASSVVTSGEYNEQFF.

CDR3 in amino acids: CASSPLGGRNSPLHF. The CDR3 region has the DNA TGTGCCAGCAGCCCTCTGGGGGGTAGGAATTCACCCCTCCACTTT. The rearrangement links TRBV3-1 (or the pseudogene TRBV3-2) to TRBJ1-6; weak D call: TRBD1 (5 bases). The CDR3 covers 15 residues. Germline V lookup: CDR1 LGHDT, CDR2 YNNKEL (reference sequence). The V end lost 4 bases, the J end lost 7 bases, and 14 bases lay between the germline ends.

This chain connects TRBV5-4 to TRBJ2-1; D is unclear. Trimming cost V 4 bases and J 0 bases, with 14 bases left between them. The CDR3 is made up of 16 amino acids. Germline assignment: CDR1 SGHNT and CDR2 YYREEE (reference sequence). CDR3 in amino acids: CASSQYLASSYNEQFF. DNA for the CDR3: TGTGCCAGCAGCCAGTATTTAGCCAGCTCCTACAATGAGCAGTTCTTC.

The rearrangement joins TRBV4-2 to TRBJ1-2; the D gene is possibly TRBD1 (6 bases). Germline CDR1 reads LGHNA; CDR2 reads YNFKEQ. V lost 1 base, J lost 2 bases, and 14 bases lay in between. The CDR3 totals 16 residues. CDR3 DNA: TGTGCCAGCAGCCAAGGATTTAACAGGGAAAACTATGGCTACACCTTC. Protein sequence: CASSQGFNRENYGYTF.

The V call is TRBV20-1, the J call TRBJ2-7; possibly TRBD2 for D (6 bases). The germline CDR1 and CDR2 sequences are DFQATT and SNEGSKA (reference sequence). The V and J ends lost 4 bases and 6 bases respectively, with 10 bases between them. CDR3 length: 11 residues. The DNA for the CDR3 is TGCAGTGCTATGACTAGTCCCGAGCAGTACTTC. It translates to CSAMTSPEQYF.

For this clone: Within the sample, other DNA sequences also encode this same CDR3. V is TRBV3-1 (or the pseudogene TRBV3-2) and J is TRBJ2-7; the D call may be TRBD1 or TRBD2 (5 bases each). The CDR3 is made up of 14 amino acids. The V end lost 1 base, the J end lost 4 bases, and 11 bases lay between the germline ends. The germline V gene encodes CDR1 LGHDT and CDR2 YNNKEL (reference sequence). CDR3 residues: CASSQGGTGYEQYF. The CDR3 DNA sequence: TGTGCCAGCAGCCAAGGGGGGACCGGGTACGAGCAGTACTTC.

In regard to this clone: Other nucleotide sequences in the sample specify the same CDR3. The chain employs TRBV5-1 and TRBJ2-1; D is possibly TRBD1 or TRBD2 (5 bases each). V was clipped by 1 base and J by 0 bases, with 8 bases between them. This CDR3 has 15 amino acids. CDR1 and CDR2 from the germline V gene are SGHRS and YFSETQ. This CDR3 is CASSLSGSSYNEQFF. The CDR3, as DNA: TGCGCCAGCAGCTTGTCAGGGAGCTCCTACAATGAGCAGTTCTTC.

This clone was recorded only once. The rearrangement uses TRBV14 and TRBJ2-5; D is uncertain. The germline V gene has CDR1 SGHDN and CDR2 FVKESK. V dropped 2 bases and J dropped 6 bases, with 10 bases sitting between them. The CDR3 is made up of 13 amino acids. For the CDR3, the DNA is TGTGCCAGCAGCCAAATAGGGTACCAGACCCAGTACTTC. As protein: CASSQIGYQTQYF.

The V gene is TRBV30, the J gene TRBJ1-4, with 8 bases lining up with TRBD1. Unmatched junction bases numbered 7, after V lost 3 bases and J lost 10 bases. CDR1 and CDR2 (germline): GTSNPN, SVGIG (reference sequence). The CDR3 spans 13 residues. The CDR3 region has the DNA TGTGCCTGGAGCGACAGGGGAGCCGGAAAACTGTTTTTT. Residues: CAWSDRGAGKLFF.

The CDR3 here is CASRRGAGEETQYF. DNA of the CDR3: TGTGCCAGCAGACGCGGGGCGGGGGAAGAGACCCAGTACTTC. This chain uses TRBV2 with TRBJ2-5; 7 bases agree with TRBD2. J lost 3 bases, V lost 6 bases, and 7 bases had no gene match. This CDR3 is 14 amino acids long. Germline V gene data show CDR1 as SNHLY and CDR2 as FYNNEI.